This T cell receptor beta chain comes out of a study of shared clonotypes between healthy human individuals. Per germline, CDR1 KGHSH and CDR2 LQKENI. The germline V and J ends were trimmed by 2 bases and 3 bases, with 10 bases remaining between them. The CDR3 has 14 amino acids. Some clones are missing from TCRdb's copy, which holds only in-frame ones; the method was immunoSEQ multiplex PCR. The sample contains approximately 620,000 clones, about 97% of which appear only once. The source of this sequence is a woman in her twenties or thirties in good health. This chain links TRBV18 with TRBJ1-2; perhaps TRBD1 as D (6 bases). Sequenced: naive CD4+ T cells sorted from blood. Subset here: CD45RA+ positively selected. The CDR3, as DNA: TGTGCCAGCTCACCAGGAGGGGGGGACTATGGCTACACCTTC. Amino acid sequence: CASSPGGGDYGYTF.